This entry features one T cell receptor beta chain sequence. The entry originates in a study of shared clonotypes between healthy human individuals. Naive CD8 cells were CD45RO-negative, positively selected for CCR7, excluding terminally differentiated effector memory CD45RA+ cells. The V gene end was trimmed by 6 bases and the J gene end by 6 bases; junction bases not matched to a gene: 8. The CDR3 loop spans 14 amino acids. Germline CDR1 reads MGHDK; CDR2 reads SYGVNS. TCRdb's table, derived via immunoSEQ multiplex PCR, lists solely in-frame clones and lacks some. The table includes approximately 2,200,000 clones, 85% to 95% detected once.

V is TRBV25-1 and J is TRBJ1-2; TRBD1 agrees at 9 bases. The sequencing sample was made of naive CD8+ T cells from PBMCs. The source is a young man in good health. Some clones in this sample may be carry-over from other donors' samples. The CDR3 region is CASRPGQGVNGYTF. The CDR3 DNA reads TGTGCCAGCAGGCCGGGACAGGGTGTGAATGGCTACACCTTC.